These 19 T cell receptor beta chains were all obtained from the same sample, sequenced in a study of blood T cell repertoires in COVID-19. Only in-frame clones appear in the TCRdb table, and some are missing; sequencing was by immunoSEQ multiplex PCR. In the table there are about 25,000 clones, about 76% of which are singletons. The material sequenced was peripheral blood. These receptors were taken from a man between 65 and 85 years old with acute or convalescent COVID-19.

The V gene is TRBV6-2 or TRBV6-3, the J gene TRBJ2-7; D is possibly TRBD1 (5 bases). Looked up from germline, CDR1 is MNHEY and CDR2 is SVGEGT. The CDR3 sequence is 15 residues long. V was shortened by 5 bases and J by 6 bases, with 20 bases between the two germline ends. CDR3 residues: CASSGARVWYSEQYF. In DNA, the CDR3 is TGTGCCAGCAGTGGGGCCCGGGTATGGTATTCCGAGCAGTACTTC.

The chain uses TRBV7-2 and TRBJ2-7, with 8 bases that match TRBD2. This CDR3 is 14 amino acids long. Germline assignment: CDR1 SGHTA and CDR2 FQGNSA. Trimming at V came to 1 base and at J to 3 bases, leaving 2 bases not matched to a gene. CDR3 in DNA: TGTGCCAGCAGCTTAGAACGGGGGGGCTACGAGCAGTACTTC. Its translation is CASSLERGGYEQYF. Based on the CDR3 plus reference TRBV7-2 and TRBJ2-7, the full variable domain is GAGVSQSPSNKVTEKGKDVELRCDPISGHTALYWYRQSLGQGLEFLIYFQGNSAPDKSGLPSDRFSAERTGGSVSTLTIQRTQQEDSAVYLCASSLERGGYEQYFGPGTRLTVT.

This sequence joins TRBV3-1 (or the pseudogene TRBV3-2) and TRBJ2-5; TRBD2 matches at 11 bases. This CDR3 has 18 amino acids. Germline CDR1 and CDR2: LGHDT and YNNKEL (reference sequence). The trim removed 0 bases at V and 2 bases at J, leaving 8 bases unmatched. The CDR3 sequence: CASSQDRLAGSKQETQYF. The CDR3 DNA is TGTGCCAGCAGCCAAGATCGACTAGCGGGGTCGAAGCAAGAGACCCAGTACTTC.

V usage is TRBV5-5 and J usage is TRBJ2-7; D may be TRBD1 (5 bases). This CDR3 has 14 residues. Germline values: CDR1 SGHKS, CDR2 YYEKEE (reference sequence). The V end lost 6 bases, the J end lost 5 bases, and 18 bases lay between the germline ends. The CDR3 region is CASTPIGGAHEQYF. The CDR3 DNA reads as TGTGCCAGCACCCCTATTGGTGGGGCCCACGAGCAGTACTTC.

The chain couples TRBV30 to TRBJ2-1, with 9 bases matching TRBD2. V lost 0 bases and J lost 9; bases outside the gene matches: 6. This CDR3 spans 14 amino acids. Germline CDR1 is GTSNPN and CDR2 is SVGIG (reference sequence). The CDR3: CAWSVFGGRGEQFF. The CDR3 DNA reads TGTGCCTGGAGTGTATTCGGCGGGAGGGGTGAGCAGTTCTTC.

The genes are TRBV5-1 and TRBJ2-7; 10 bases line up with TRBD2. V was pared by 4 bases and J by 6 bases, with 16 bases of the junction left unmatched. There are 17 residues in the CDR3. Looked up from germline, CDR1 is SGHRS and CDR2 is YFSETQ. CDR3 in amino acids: CASSLEGRSSGRAEQYF. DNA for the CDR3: TGCGCCAGCAGCCTGGAAGGTCGGTCGAGCGGGAGGGCCGAGCAGTACTTC.

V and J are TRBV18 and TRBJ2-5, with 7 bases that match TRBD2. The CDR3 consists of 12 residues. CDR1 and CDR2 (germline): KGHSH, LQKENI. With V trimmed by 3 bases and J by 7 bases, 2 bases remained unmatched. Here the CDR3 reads CASSPGEGTQYF. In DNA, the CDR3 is TGTGCCAGCTCACCGGGGGAGGGGACCCAGTACTTC.

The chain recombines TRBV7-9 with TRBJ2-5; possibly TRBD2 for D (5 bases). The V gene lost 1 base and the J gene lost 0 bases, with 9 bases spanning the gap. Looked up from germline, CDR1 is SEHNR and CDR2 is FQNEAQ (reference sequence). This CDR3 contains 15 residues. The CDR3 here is CASSLDSGYQETQYF. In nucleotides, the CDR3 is TGTGCCAGCAGCTTAGATTCGGGGTACCAAGAGACCCAGTACTTC.

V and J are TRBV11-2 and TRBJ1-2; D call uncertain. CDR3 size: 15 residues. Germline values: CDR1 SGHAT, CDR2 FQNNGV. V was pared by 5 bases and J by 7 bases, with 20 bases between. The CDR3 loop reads CASSPLLGASGGYTF. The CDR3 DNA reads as TGTGCCAGCAGCCCCCTCCTAGGAGCGTCTGGTGGCTACACCTTC.

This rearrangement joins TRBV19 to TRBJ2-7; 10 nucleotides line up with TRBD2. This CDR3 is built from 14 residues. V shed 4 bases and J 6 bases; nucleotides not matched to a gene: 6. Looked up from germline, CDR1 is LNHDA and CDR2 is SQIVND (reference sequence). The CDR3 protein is CASSTLAGEGEQYF. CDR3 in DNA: TGTGCCAGTAGTACCCTAGCGGGAGAAGGCGAGCAGTACTTC.

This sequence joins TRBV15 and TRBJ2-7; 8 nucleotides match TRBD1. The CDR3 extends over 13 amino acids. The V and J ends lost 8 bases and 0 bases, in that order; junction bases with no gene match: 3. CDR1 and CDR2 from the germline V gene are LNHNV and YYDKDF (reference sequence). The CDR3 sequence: CATLDRGSYEQYF. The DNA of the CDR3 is TGTGCCACCCTAGACAGGGGCTCCTACGAGCAGTACTTC.

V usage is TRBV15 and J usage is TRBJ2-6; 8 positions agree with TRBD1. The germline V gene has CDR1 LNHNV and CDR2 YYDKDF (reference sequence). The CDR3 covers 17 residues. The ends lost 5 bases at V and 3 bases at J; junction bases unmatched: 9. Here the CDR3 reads CATSPLQGADGANVLTF. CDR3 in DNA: TGTGCCACCAGCCCGCTCCAGGGGGCAGATGGGGCCAACGTCCTGACTTTC.

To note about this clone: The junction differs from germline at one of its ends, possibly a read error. CDR3 sequence: CASSLGWGGQTSPPHF. CDR3 bases: TGCGCCAGCAGCTTGGGTTGGGGCGGACAGACCTCCCCCCCCCACTTT. The rearrangement links TRBV5-1 to TRBJ1-6; possible D gene TRBD1, 6 bases. The germline CDR1 and CDR2 sequences are SGHRS and YFSETQ. The length of the CDR3 is 16 residues.

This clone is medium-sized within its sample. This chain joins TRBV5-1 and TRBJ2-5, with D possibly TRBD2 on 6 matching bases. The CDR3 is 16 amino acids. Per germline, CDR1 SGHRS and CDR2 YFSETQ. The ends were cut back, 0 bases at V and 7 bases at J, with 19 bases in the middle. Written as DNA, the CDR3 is TGCGCCAGCAGCTTGGACGGGACTCCGAGTCGGGGGACCCAGTACTTC. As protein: CASSLDGTPSRGTQYF.

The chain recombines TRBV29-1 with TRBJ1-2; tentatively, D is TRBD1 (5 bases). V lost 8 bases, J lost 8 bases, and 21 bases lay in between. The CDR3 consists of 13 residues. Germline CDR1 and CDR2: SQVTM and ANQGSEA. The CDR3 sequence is CSTRGRGSGGYTF. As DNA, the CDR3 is TGCAGCACCCGTGGAAGGGGTTCGGGCGGCTACACCTTC.

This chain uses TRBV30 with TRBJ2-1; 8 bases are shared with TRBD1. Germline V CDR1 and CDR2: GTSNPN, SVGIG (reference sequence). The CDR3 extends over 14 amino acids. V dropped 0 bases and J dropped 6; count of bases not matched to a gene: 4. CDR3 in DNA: TGTGCCTGGAGTGTACTTGGACAGGGCAATGAGCAGTTCTTC. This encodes CAWSVLGQGNEQFF.

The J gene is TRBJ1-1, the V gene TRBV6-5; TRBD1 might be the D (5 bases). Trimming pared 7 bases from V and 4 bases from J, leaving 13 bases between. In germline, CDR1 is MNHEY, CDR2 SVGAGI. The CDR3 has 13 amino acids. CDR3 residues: CASTLMGLTEAFF. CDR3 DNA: TGTGCCAGCACCTTAATGGGGCTCACTGAAGCTTTCTTT.

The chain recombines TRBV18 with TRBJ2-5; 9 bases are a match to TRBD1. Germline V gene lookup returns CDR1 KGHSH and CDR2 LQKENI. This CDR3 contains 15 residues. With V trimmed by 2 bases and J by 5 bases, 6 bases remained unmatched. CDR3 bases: TGTGCCAGCTCACCAGGGGGACAGGGATGGGAGACCCAGTACTTC. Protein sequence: CASSPGGQGWETQYF.

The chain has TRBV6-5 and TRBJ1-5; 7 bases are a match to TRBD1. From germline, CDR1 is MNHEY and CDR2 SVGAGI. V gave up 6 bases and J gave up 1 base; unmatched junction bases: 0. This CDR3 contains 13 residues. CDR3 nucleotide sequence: TGTGCCAGCAGGGGACAGAGCAATCAGCCCCAGCATTTT. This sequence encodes CASRGQSNQPQHF.